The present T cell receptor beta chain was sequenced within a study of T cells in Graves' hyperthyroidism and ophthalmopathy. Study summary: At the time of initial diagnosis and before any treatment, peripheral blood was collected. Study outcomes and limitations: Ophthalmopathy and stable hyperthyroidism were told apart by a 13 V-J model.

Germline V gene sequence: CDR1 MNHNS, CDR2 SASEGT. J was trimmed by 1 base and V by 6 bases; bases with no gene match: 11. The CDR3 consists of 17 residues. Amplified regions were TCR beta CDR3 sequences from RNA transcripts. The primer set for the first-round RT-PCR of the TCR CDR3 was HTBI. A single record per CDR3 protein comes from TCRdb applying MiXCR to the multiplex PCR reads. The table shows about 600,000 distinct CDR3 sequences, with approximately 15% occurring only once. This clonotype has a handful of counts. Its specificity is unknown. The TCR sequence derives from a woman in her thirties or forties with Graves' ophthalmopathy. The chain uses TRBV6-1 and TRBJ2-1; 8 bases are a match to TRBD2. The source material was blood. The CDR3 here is CASSPGLASISYNEQFF. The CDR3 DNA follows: TGTGCCAGCAGCCCCGGACTAGCCTCGATATCCTACAATGAGCAGTTCTTC.